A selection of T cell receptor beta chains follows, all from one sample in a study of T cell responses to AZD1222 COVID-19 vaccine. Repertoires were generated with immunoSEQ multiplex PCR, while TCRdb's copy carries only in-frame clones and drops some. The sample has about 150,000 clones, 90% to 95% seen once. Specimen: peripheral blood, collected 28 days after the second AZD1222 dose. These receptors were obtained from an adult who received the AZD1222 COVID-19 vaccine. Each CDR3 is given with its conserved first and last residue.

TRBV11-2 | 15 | CASSLDRGTANGYTF
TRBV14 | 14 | CASSPGQGAYEQYF
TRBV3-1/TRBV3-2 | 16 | CASSPGQATTNEKLFF
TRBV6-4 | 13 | CASSARDRTLLFF
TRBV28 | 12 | CASSLFGEKLFF
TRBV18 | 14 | CASSLGQGGEKLFF
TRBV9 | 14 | CASSGWEYTGELFF
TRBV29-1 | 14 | CSVDSSGGGETQYF
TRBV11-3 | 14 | CASSLGDPWDEQFF
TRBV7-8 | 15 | CASSLGQFQTYEQYF
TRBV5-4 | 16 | CASSTGTSGRLGEQFF
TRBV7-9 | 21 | CASSNPNPPGLAGVHTGELFF
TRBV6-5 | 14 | CASSQKGPLAEQYF
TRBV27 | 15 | CASSFATGGPNEQYF
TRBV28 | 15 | CASSQLLNNYQPQHF
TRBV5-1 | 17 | CASSLLNSDRGGNTIYF
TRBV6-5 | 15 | CASRRLGNAYNEQFF
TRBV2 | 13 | CATTGIGNSPLHF
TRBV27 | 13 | CASSLPLADTQYF
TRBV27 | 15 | CASSSRENVGEKLFF
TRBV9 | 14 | CASGGLAGPETQYF
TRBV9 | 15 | CASSVAGGASNEQFF
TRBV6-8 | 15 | CASSYEVNWWYEQYF
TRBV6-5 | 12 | CASTPGQAGYTF
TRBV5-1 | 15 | CASSPTGITYNEQFF
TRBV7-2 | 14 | CASSPETGSNEQFF
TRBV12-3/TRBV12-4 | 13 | CASSLQAHYEQYF
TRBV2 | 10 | CASSKETQYF
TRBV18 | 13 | CASSPGGNTEAFF
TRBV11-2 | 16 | CASSLAGTSGYNEQFF
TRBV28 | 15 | CASVLWDSVIYGYTF
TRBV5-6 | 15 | CASSLFGLPNEKLFF